The 29 T cell receptor beta chains given below trace back to one sample, sequenced in a study of blood T cell repertoires in COVID-19. Sequencing used immunoSEQ multiplex PCR; TCRdb keeps in-frame clones, though not all of them. Of more than 200,000 clones in the sample, 85% to 90% were seen once. Sample: peripheral blood. The receptor set was obtained from a woman in her 50s with COVID-19, enrolled during active disease.

The rearrangement uses TRBV12-5 and TRBJ2-2; D is possibly TRBD2 (6 bases). V shed 1 base and J shed 1 base, with 22 bases lying between them. The CDR3 has 20 residues. Germline V gene sequence: CDR1 LGHNT, CDR2 FRNRAP. The CDR3 here is CASGLAGGTPSLRNTGELFF. In DNA, the CDR3 is TGTGCTAGTGGTTTGGCAGGCGGGACCCCCTCCCTGAGGAACACCGGGGAGCTGTTTTTT.

This clone was observed once. Written as DNA, the CDR3 is TGCGCCAGCAGTGAAACGGACAGGCCCAACACTGAAGCTTTCTTT. Amino acid sequence: CASSETDRPNTEAFF. This chain uses TRBV10-1 with TRBJ1-1; TRBD1 matches at 7 bases. Germline CDR1 and CDR2: WNHNN and SYGVQD (reference sequence). CDR3 length equals 15 residues. Trimming at V came to 3 bases and at J to 2 bases, leaving 6 bases not matched to a gene.

V is TRBV29-1 and J is TRBJ2-2, with TRBD1 as a possible D gene (5 bases). The CDR3 extends over 13 amino acids. V lost 7 bases to trimming and J lost 1 base, with 10 bases between them. The germline gives CDR1 SQVTM, CDR2 ANQGSEA. CDR3 in DNA: TGCAGCGCTATCGGACAGAACACCGGGGAGCTGTTTTTT. It translates to CSAIGQNTGELFF.

The chain carries TRBV6-5 and TRBJ2-5; D is unresolved. The CDR3 is 13 amino acids. Germline CDR1 is MNHEY and CDR2 is SVGAGI. V was clipped by 8 bases and J by 2 bases, with 12 bases between them. The CDR3 DNA sequence: TGTGCCAGCGGCAGACAAGGTCAAGAGACCCAGTACTTC. The encoded protein is CASGRQGQETQYF.

V gene TRBV27 combines with J gene TRBJ1-2; 7 bases line up with TRBD1. This CDR3 has 12 residues. Germline CDR1 and CDR2: MNHEY and SMNVEV (reference sequence). The junction had 4 bases not matched to a gene; V was cut back by 10 bases and J by 2 bases. CDR3 coding DNA: TGTGCCACAAGGACAGGCAACTATGGCTACACCTTC. It is translated as CATRTGNYGYTF.

The chain has TRBV11-2 and TRBJ2-1; D is possibly TRBD2 (7 bases). The CDR3 extends over 13 amino acids. Trimming pared 6 bases from V and 13 bases from J, leaving 19 bases between. The germline CDR1 and CDR2 sequences are SGHAT and FQNNGV. The CDR3 region is CASREGGATLQFF. The CDR3 region has the DNA TGTGCCAGCAGAGAGGGGGGGGCGACCTTACAGTTCTTC.

The chain recombines TRBV6-5 with TRBJ2-7, with 7 positions matching TRBD1. This CDR3 is built from 14 residues. The V gene's germline CDR1 is MNHEY and CDR2 SVGAGI. J gave up 5 bases and V 6 bases, and 10 bases lay outside the gene matches. As DNA, the CDR3 is TGTGCCAGCAGCATGGGCCGACAGGGCCACGAGCAGTACTTC. Protein sequence: CASSMGRQGHEQYF.

The rearrangement uses TRBV24-1 and TRBJ2-7; D ambiguous. The V end lost 8 bases, the J end lost 3 bases, and 13 bases lay between the germline ends. Germline V gene lookup returns CDR1 KGHDR and CDR2 SFDVKD. The CDR3 has 13 amino acids. CDR3 sequence reads: CATMQDLYYEQYV. CDR3 DNA sequence: TGTGCCACCATGCAGGATCTTTACTACGAGCAGTACGTC.

This clone showed up just once. This sequence joins TRBV7-9 and TRBJ2-7; TRBD2 aligns across 7 bases. From germline, CDR1 is SEHNR and CDR2 FQNEAQ (reference sequence). V shed 4 bases, J shed 0 bases, and the junction held 3 bases outside the gene matches. The CDR3 is made up of 14 amino acids. The CDR3 spells CASSWGGASYEQYF. In nucleotides, the CDR3 is TGTGCCAGCAGCTGGGGAGGGGCCTCCTACGAGCAGTACTTC.

This rearrangement joins TRBV2 to TRBJ1-1; TRBD1 is a possible D gene (5 bases). This CDR3 has 12 amino acids. Trimming removed 11 bases from V and 8 bases from J, with 18 bases in between. CDR1 SNHLY and CDR2 FYNNEI come from the germline V gene. The chain's CDR3 is CAVRRASWEAFF. CDR3 bases: TGTGCCGTGCGCAGGGCCTCCTGGGAAGCTTTCTTT. Full variable domain (outside the CDR3, taken from reference TRBV2 and TRBJ1-1): EPEVTQTPSHQVTQMGQEVILRCVPISNHLYFYWYRQILGQKVEFLVSFYNNEISEKSEIFDDQFSVERPDGSNFTLKIRSTKLEDSAMYFCAVRRASWEAFFGQGTRLTVV.

The chain joins TRBV28 to TRBJ1-2; D is ambiguous. Trimming removed 5 bases from V and 3 bases from J, with 16 bases in between. CDR3 length: 15 amino acids. Germline V CDR1 and CDR2: MDHEN, SYDVKM. The CDR3: CASSLIQVWDYGYTF. The CDR3 nucleotides are TGTGCCAGCAGTCTCATCCAGGTTTGGGACTATGGCTACACCTTC.

The chain is built from TRBV27 and TRBJ2-7, with a weak D call TRBD2 (5 bases). From germline, CDR1 is MNHEY and CDR2 SMNVEV (reference sequence). The CDR3 runs 13 residues. V was trimmed by 3 bases and J by 6 bases, leaving 12 bases between them. The CDR3 sequence: CASSFGLAAEQYF. The CDR3 bases are TGTGCCAGCAGTTTTGGGCTAGCCGCCGAGCAGTACTTC.

This chain joins TRBV10-3 and TRBJ2-1; 9 bases align to TRBD2. V lost 8 bases and J lost 1; bases outside the gene matches: 6. Looked up from germline, CDR1 is ENHRY and CDR2 is SYGVKD. This CDR3 has 15 amino acids. The DNA of the CDR3 is TGTGCCATCCTACCTAGCGGGGCGTCCTACAATGAGCAGTTCTTC. Translating gives CAILPSGASYNEQFF.

The DNA of the CDR3 is TGTGCCAGTAGTATAAGGTACAGTTCACAGGGCCCTTACGAGCAGTACGTC. Its protein product is CASSIRYSSQGPYEQYV. The chain couples TRBV19 to TRBJ2-7, with D maybe TRBD1 (6 bases). Per the germline V gene, CDR1 is LNHDA and CDR2 is SQIVND (reference sequence). The V and J ends lost 2 bases and 4 bases respectively, with 21 bases between them. The CDR3 spans 17 residues.

The chain has TRBV27 and TRBJ2-7; 11 bases align to TRBD2. The CDR3 is 14 amino acids. Germline V CDR1 and CDR2: MNHEY, SMNVEV (reference sequence). Trimming at V came to 3 bases and at J to 8 bases, leaving 6 bases not matched to a gene. The CDR3 protein is CASSFLGLADKQYF. Here the CDR3 DNA reads TGTGCCAGCAGTTTCCTGGGACTAGCGGATAAGCAGTACTTC.

The chain is built from TRBV11-2 and TRBJ1-4; a weak D match, TRBD1 (5 bases). The CDR3 covers 18 residues. V was shortened by 5 bases and J by 5 bases, with 24 bases between the two germline ends. Germline V gene lookup returns CDR1 SGHAT and CDR2 FQNNGV. The CDR3 sequence is CASSQSLPGPYRNEKLFF. The CDR3, as DNA: TGTGCCAGCAGCCAATCGTTGCCTGGGCCTTACAGGAATGAAAAACTGTTTTTT. Combining the CDR3 with reference TRBV11-2 and TRBJ1-4 gives the whole variable domain EAGVAQSPRYKIIEKRQSVAFWCNPISGHATLYWYQQILGQGPKLLIQFQNNGVVDDSQLPKDRFSAERLKGVDSTLKIQPAKLEDSAVYLCASSQSLPGPYRNEKLFFGSGTQLSVL.

The V call is TRBV4-3, the J call TRBJ2-1, with 7 bases aligning to TRBD2. Germline V gene lookup returns CDR1 LGHNA and CDR2 YSLEER. V shed 2 bases and J 5 bases; nucleotides not matched to a gene: 6. The CDR3 totals 15 residues. For the CDR3, the DNA is TGCGCCAGCAGCCAAAGGGAAGGGACTAACAATGAGCAGTTCTTC. This translates into CASSQREGTNNEQFF.

The CDR3 is CASSLHFNAGVSVHEQYF. Here the CDR3 DNA reads TGTGCCAGCAGCCTCCACTTTAACGCAGGGGTGTCGGTCCACGAGCAGTACTTC. This chain joins TRBV9 and TRBJ2-7; the D gene is possibly TRBD1 (6 bases). Germline CDR1 and CDR2: SGDLS and YYNGEE. Trimming left V 4 bases short and J 5 bases short, with 28 bases between. The CDR3 spans 18 residues. The full variable domain, rest sourced from reference TRBV9 and TRBJ2-7, is DSGVTQTPKHLITATGQRVTLRCSPRSGDLSVYWYQQSLDQGLQFLIQYYNGEERAKGNILERFSAQQFPDLHSELNLSSLELGDSALYFCASSLHFNAGVSVHEQYFGPGTRLTVT.

This clone was observed once. The gene calls are TRBV30 and TRBJ1-1; the D is unclear. The CDR3 covers 13 residues. Germline assignment: CDR1 GTSNPN and CDR2 SVGIG (reference sequence). V lost 0 bases, J lost 1 base, and 6 bases lay in between. The CDR3 region is CAWSVRGNTEAFF. In nucleotides, the CDR3 is TGTGCCTGGAGTGTACGGGGGAACACTGAAGCTTTCTTT. The variable domain in full, completed from reference TRBV30 and TRBJ1-1, reads SQTIHQWPATLVQPVGSPLSLECTVEGTSNPNLYWYRQAAGRGLQLLFYSVGIGQISSEVPQNLSASRPQDRQFILSSKKLLLSDSGFYLCAWSVRGNTEAFFGQGTRLTVV.

A single count supports this clone. The V and J genes are TRBV5-5 and TRBJ1-5; D ambiguous. V was trimmed by 4 bases and J by 6 bases, leaving 26 bases between them. Germline V lookup: CDR1 SGHKS, CDR2 YYEKEE (reference sequence). The CDR3 loop spans 18 amino acids. For the CDR3, the DNA is TGTGCCAGCAGCGGCGTCCGAGTCTCAAGGGAGGTGGGTCAGCCCCAGCATTTT. Translation gives CASSGVRVSREVGQPQHF.

This chain links TRBV30 with TRBJ1-4, with D possibly being TRBD1 (5 bases). This CDR3 comprises 14 residues. V lost 2 bases, J lost 2 bases, and 9 bases lay in between. Per germline, CDR1 GTSNPN and CDR2 SVGIG (reference sequence). This CDR3 reads CAWSTGGTNEKLFF. The CDR3 coding sequence is TGTGCCTGGAGTACGGGGGGGACTAATGAAAAACTGTTTTTT.

The chain has TRBV5-4 and TRBJ1-2; D is ambiguous. Germline loops: CDR1 SGHNT, CDR2 YYREEE (reference sequence). There are 15 residues in the CDR3. The germline V and J ends were trimmed by 0 bases and 4 bases, with 13 bases remaining between them. CDR3: CASSLARREGYGYTF. The CDR3 DNA follows: TGTGCCAGCAGCTTGGCCCGTAGGGAGGGCTATGGCTACACCTTC.

This clone appeared a single time. The CDR3 nucleotides read TGTGCCAGCTGGGGGGATCGCCCCGAGATCACTGAAGCTTTCTTT. Amino acid sequence: CASWGDRPEITEAFF. The genes are TRBV21-1 and TRBJ1-1. TRBV21-1 has pseudogene status. The CDR3 length is 15 residues.

The chain has TRBV5-1 and TRBJ2-5, with 8 bases fitting TRBD2. There are 15 residues in the CDR3. J gave up 4 bases and V 0 bases, and 5 bases lay outside the gene matches. CDR1 SGHRS and CDR2 YFSETQ come from the germline V gene. The CDR3 DNA reads TGCGCCAGCAGCTTGGAGGGACTAGTAGTAGAGACCCAGTACTTC. Its protein is CASSLEGLVVETQYF. Drawing the rest from reference TRBV5-1 and TRBJ2-5, the complete variable domain is KAGVTQTPRYLIKTRGQQVTLSCSPISGHRSVSWYQQTPGQGLQFLFEYFSETQRNKGNFPGRFSGRQFSNSRSEMNVSTLELGDSALYLCASSLEGLVVETQYFGPGTRLLVL.

The J gene is TRBJ2-2, the V gene TRBV28, with 8 bases that match TRBD1. The CDR3 has 14 residues. Germline V CDR1 and CDR2: MDHEN, SYDVKM. Losses at the gene ends were 4 bases for V and 6 bases for J; bases not matched to a gene: 4. The CDR3 DNA is TGTGCCAGCAGTTGGACAGGGAGAGCCGGGGAGCTGTTTTTT. This translates into CASSWTGRAGELFF. The variable domain in full, completed from reference TRBV28 and TRBJ2-2, reads DVKVTQSSRYLVKRTGEKVFLECVQDMDHENMFWYRQDPGLGLRLIYFSYDVKMKEKGDIPEGYSVSREKKERFSLILESASTNQTSMYLCASSWTGRAGELFFGEGSRLTVL.

This chain joins TRBV6-6 and TRBJ2-7; TRBD2 agrees at 16 bases. V dropped 11 bases and J dropped 9; count of bases not matched to a gene: 10. CDR1 MNHNY and CDR2 SVGAGI come from the germline V gene (reference sequence). CDR3 length: 14 residues. The CDR3 DNA follows: TGTGCCGTGGGAACCGGGACTAGCGGGGGGGCGCAGTACTTC. This encodes CAVGTGTSGGAQYF.

The chain joins TRBV27 to TRBJ1-4; D unclear. There are 14 residues in the CDR3. Germline CDR1 is MNHEY and CDR2 is SMNVEV (reference sequence). Between the trimmed V and J ends, which lost 1 base and 3 bases, there was a span of 6 bases. The CDR3 DNA reads as TGTGCCAGCAGTTTATTATCGGCTAATGAAAAACTGTTTTTT. Encoded protein: CASSLLSANEKLFF.

V and J are TRBV10-3 and TRBJ2-1; tentatively, D is TRBD1 (5 bases). CDR3 length: 16 amino acids. V lost 2 bases to trimming and J lost 2 bases, with 13 bases between them. The germline V gene encodes CDR1 ENHRY and CDR2 SYGVKD. The CDR3 region is CAISEGPGQPYNEQFF. As DNA, the CDR3 is TGTGCCATCAGTGAGGGTCCAGGGCAGCCCTACAATGAGCAGTTCTTC.

The chain's CDR3 is CASSVGLAGGPYTGELFF. Written as DNA, the CDR3 is TGTGCCAGCAGCGTAGGACTAGCGGGGGGCCCATACACCGGGGAGCTGTTTTTT. The chain joins TRBV9 to TRBJ2-2; 13 bases align to TRBD2. V was clipped by 0 bases and J by 3 bases; unmatched bases: 5. CDR3 length: 18 amino acids. Germline V lookup: CDR1 SGDLS, CDR2 YYNGEE. The whole variable domain, filled in from reference TRBV9 and TRBJ2-2, reads DSGVTQTPKHLITATGQRVTLRCSPRSGDLSVYWYQQSLDQGLQFLIQYYNGEERAKGNILERFSAQQFPDLHSELNLSSLELGDSALYFCASSVGLAGGPYTGELFFGEGSRLTVL.